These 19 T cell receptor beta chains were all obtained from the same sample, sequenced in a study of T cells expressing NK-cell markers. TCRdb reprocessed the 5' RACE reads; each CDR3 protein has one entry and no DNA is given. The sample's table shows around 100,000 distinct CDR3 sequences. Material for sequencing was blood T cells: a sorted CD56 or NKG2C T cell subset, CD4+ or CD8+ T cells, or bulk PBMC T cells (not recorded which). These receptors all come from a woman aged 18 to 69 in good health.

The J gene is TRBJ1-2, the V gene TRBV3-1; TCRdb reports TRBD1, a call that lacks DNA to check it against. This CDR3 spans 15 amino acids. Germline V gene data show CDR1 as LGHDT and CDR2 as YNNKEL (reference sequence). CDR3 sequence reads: CASSPRDRRDYGYTF.

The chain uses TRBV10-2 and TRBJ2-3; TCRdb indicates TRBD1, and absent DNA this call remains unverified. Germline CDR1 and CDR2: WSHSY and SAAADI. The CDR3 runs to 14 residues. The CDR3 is CASSVDRSTDTQYF.

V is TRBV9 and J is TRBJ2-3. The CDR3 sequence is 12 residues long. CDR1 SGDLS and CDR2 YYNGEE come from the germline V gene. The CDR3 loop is CASSGQTDTQYF.

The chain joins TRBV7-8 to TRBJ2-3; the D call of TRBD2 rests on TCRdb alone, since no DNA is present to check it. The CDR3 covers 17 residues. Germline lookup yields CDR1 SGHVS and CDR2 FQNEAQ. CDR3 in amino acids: CASCLAVGTSGIDTQYF.

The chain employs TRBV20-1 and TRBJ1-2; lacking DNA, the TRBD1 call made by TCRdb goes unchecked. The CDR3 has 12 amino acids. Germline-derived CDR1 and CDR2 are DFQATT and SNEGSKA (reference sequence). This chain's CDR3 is CSLKTGDWGYTF.

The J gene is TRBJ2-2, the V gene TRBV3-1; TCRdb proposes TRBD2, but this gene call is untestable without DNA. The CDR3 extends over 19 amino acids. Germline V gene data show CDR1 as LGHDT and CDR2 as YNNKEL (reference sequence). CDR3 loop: CASSQDRGSGYFNTGELFF.

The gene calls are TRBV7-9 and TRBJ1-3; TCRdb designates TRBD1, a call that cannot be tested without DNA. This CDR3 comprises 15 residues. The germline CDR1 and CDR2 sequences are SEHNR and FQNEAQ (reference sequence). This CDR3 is CASSTPVGSGNTIYF.

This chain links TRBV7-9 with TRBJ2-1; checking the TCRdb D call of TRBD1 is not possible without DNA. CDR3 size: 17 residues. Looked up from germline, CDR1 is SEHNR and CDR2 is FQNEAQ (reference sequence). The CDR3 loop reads CASSPLSTGQGYNEQFF.

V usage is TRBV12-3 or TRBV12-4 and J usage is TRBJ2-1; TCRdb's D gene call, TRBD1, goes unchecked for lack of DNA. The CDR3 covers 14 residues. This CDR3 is CASSFPGQWNEQFF.

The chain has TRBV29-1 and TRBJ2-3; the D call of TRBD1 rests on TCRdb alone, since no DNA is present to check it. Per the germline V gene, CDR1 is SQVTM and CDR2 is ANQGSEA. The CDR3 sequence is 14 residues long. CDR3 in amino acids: CSVPQGFGADTQYF.

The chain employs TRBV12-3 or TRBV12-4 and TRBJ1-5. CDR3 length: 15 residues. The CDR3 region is CASSLEGYVGQPQHF.

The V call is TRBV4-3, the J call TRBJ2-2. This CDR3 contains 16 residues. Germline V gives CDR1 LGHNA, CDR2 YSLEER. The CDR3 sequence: CASSQDPGGNTGELFF.

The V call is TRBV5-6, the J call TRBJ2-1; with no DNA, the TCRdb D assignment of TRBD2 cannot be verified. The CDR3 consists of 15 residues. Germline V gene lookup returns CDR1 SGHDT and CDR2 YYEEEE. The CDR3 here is CASSPGTSGSNEQFF.

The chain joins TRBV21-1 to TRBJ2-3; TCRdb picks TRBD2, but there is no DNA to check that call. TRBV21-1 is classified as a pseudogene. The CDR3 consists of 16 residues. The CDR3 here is CASEGMYPVNTDTQYF.

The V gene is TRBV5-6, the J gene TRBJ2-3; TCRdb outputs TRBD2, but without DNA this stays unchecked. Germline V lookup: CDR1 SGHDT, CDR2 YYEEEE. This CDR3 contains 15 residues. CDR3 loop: CASSFYGSITDTQYF.

The CDR3 region is CASSQTRAFPDTQYF. The chain is built from TRBV4-3 and TRBJ2-3; TCRdb proposes TRBD1, but this gene call is untestable without DNA. The CDR3 covers 15 residues. Germline lookup yields CDR1 LGHNA and CDR2 YSLEER.

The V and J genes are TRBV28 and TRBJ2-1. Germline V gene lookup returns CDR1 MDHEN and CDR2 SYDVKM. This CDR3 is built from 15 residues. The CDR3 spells CASSFDGLMYNEQFF.

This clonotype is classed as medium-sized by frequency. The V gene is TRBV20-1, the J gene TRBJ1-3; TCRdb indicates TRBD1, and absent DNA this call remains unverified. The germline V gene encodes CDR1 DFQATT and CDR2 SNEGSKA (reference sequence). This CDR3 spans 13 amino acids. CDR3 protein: CSAQGAAGNTIYF.

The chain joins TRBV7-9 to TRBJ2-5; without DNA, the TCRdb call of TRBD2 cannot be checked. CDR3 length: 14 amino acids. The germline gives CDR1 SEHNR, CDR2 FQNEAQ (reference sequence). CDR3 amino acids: CASSSSGGEETQYF.